The 3 T cell receptor beta chains below come from one sample, sequenced in a study of blood T cell repertoires in COVID-19. Repertoires were generated with immunoSEQ multiplex PCR, while TCRdb's copy carries only in-frame clones and drops some. Seen here are a few hundred thousand clones, roughly 85% observed once, and the top ten hold 1.5% to 2%. Sample: PBMCs or T cells enriched from blood (not recorded which). Receptors originate from a woman in her forties or fifties who had recovered from COVID-19.

V and J are TRBV27 and TRBJ1-1; 8 bases align to TRBD1. The V gene end was trimmed by 6 bases and the J gene end by 1 base; junction bases not matched to a gene: 10. Germline-derived CDR1 and CDR2 are MNHEY and SMNVEV (reference sequence). The CDR3 consists of 16 residues. The CDR3 loop is CASSPITDRGNTEAFF. The CDR3 coding sequence is TGTGCCAGCAGCCCTATAACAGACAGGGGGAACACTGAAGCTTTCTTT.

The chain joins TRBV19 to TRBJ2-2; 9 bases agree with TRBD2. The CDR3 contains 16 residues. Germline loops: CDR1 LNHDA, CDR2 SQIVND (reference sequence). The V and J ends lost 7 bases and 6 bases, in that order; junction bases with no gene match: 12. CDR3 loop: CASTLSLAGSAGELFF. The CDR3 region has the DNA TGTGCCAGTACCCTCTCGCTAGCGGGAAGTGCCGGGGAGCTGTTTTTT.

V and J are TRBV21-1 and TRBJ2-1; the table assigns TRBD2, which was not confirmed against the DNA. TRBV21-1 is tagged as a pseudogene. This CDR3 contains 14 residues. CDR3 sequence (DNA): TGTGCCAGCAGCAAAAGCGGGGGGTTCAATGAGCAGTTCTTC. As protein: CASSKSGGFNEQFF.